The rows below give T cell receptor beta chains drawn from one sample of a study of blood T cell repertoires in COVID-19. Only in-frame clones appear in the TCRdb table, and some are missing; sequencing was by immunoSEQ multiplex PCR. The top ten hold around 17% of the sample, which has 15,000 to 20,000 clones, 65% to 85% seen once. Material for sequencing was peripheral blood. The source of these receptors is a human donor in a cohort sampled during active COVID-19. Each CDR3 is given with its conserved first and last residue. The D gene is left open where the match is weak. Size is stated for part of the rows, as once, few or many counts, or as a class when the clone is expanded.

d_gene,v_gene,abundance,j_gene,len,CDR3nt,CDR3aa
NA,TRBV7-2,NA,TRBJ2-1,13,TGTGCCAGCAGCTTAGTCCCCAACAATGAGCAGTTCTTC,CASSLVPNNEQFF
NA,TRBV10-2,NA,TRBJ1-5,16,TGCGCCAGCAGTGAGTCCCCAGGGAATAGCAATCAGCCCCAGCATTTT,CASSESPGNSNQPQHF
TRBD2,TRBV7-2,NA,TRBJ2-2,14,TGTGCCAGCATCCAGCGGGGGGGCCCCGGGGAGCTGTTTTTT,CASIQRGGPGELFF
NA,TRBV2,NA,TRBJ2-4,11,TGTGCCAGGCGGGACTTAAACATTCAGTACTTC,CARRDLNIQYF
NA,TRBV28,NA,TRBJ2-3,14,TGTGCCAGCAGTCCCCCCTACAGGGCAGATACGCAGTATTTT,CASSPPYRADTQYF
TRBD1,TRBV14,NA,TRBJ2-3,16,TGTGCCAGCAGCCACCTCCGGGGACAGGGATCAGATACGCAGTATTTT,CASSHLRGQGSDTQYF
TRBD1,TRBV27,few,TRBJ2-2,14,TGTGCCAGCATGTTTAACAGGGGCACCGGGGAGCTGTTTTTT,CASMFNRGTGELFF
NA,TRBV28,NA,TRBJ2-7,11,TGTGTAGCCGGGGACTCCTACGAGCAGTACTTC,CVAGDSYEQYF
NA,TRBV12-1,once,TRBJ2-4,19,TGTGCCAGCAGCACCGACTGTCGGGAGGCCTTAATGGCCAAAAACATTCAGTACTTC,CASSTDCREALMAKNIQYF
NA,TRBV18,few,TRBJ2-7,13,TGTGCCAGCTCACCAGTAGCAGGGGACGAGCAGTACTTC,CASSPVAGDEQYF
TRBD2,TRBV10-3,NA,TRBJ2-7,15,TGTGCCATCAGTGGACTAGCGGGGGTCTCCTACGAGCAGTACTTC,CAISGLAGVSYEQYF
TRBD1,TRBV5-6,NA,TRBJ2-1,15,TGTGCCAGCAGCTCCGGGACAGGGGCTTTCTTGGAGCAGTTCTTC,CASSSGTGAFLEQFF
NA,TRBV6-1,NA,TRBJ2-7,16,TGTGCCAGCAGTGAAGCGCGAAGGGGTTTGGGTGGCGAGCAGTACTTC,CASSEARRGLGGEQYF
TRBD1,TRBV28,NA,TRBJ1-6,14,TGTGCCAGCAGTACACAGGGGTCTAATTCACCCCTCCACTTT,CASSTQGSNSPLHF
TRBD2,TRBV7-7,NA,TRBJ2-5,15,TGTGCTAGCAGCTTAGGTCTAGCGGGAGGAGAGACCCAGTACTTC,CASSLGLAGGETQYF
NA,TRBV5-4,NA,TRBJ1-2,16,TGTGCCAGCAGCCCTCCGACAGGTGGGACAAACTATGGCTACACCTTC,CASSPPTGGTNYGYTF
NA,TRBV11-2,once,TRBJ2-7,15,TGTGCCAGCAGCTTAGTGCAGGCGGCGGGTTACGAGCAGTACTTC,CASSLVQAAGYEQYF
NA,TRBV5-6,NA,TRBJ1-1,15,TGTGCCAGCAGCCTATGGAACAGGTGGGACACTGAAGCTTTCTTT,CASSLWNRWDTEAFF
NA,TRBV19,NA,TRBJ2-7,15,TGTGCCAGTAGTCTTCGGTTGGGCCGGTACTACGAGCAGTACTTC,CASSLRLGRYYEQYF
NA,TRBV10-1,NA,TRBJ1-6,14,TGCGCCAGCAGTGAGTCCAGGGGAGTTTCACCCCTCCACTTT,CASSESRGVSPLHF
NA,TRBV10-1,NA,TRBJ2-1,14,TGCGCCAGCAGGACAAAGGTGTCCTACAATGAGCAGTTCTTC,CASRTKVSYNEQFF
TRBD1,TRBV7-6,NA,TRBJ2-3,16,TGTGCCAGCAGCACCAACAGGGGCCTTGGCACAGATACGCAGTATTTT,CASSTNRGLGTDTQYF
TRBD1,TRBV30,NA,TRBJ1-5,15,TGTGCCTGGAGTCAAGGACAGGCGAGCAATCAGCCCCAGCATTTT,CAWSQGQASNQPQHF
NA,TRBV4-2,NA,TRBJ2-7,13,TGTGCCAGCAGCCAAGATAGGAGTTACGAGCAGTACTTC,CASSQDRSYEQYF
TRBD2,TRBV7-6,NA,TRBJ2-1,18,TGTGCCAGCAGCCCGACTAGCGGGAGAGGTGTCTCCTACAATGAGCAGTTCTTC,CASSPTSGRGVSYNEQFF